This T cell receptor (beta chain) appears in the sequencing data of a study of T cells in Graves' hyperthyroidism and ophthalmopathy. Study-level information: Initial diagnosis, before any treatment, was when peripheral blood was collected. Study-level points and caveats: Ophthalmopathy, as predicted by the model, came a median around 6.7 months after the prediction.

TCR beta CDR3 regions were amplified from RNA transcripts. Primed by the HTBI set, a first-round RT-PCR was run on the TCR CDR3. TCRdb reprocessed the multiplex PCR reads via MiXCR and lists one record per CDR3 protein. Of fewer than 400,000 distinct CDR3 sequences in the sample, approximately 25% are singletons; the top ten hold more than 60%. This CDR3 has 13 amino acids. Trimming removed 5 bases at V and 5 bases at J, with 12 bases between. Researchers defined stable Graves' hyperthyroidism as no ophthalmopathy progression within 18 months. Those with hyperthyroidism were 18 to 65 years old, newly diagnosed, and ill for under 2 months. In the case of this clonotype: Its matching antigen is unknown.

The sequence was collected from a man over 45 with Graves' hyperthyroidism. The chain combines TRBV12-3 or TRBV12-4 with TRBJ2-5; a possible D gene is TRBD1 (7 bases). The source material was blood. The CDR3 region has the DNA TGTGCCAGCAGTCAGGGGGGCCCGGAGACCCAGTACTTC. Protein: CASSQGGPETQYF.